Below, 9 T cell receptor beta chains from the same sample are listed, as sequenced in a study of neurological immune-mediated disorders. TCRdb passed the 5' RACE reads through MiXCR, listing each CDR3 protein once. This table has about 70,000 distinct CDR3 sequences, more than 3% appearing once. The sequenced material came from PBMCs. The source of these receptors is a woman in her forties or fifties with multiple sclerosis.

Many counts were recorded for this clonotype. The J gene is TRBJ1-5, the V gene TRBV7-2, with D perhaps TRBD1 (5 bases). Per the germline V gene, CDR1 is SGHTA and CDR2 is FQGNSA. Trimming took off 5 bases at V and 2 bases at J, with 13 bases between the two ends. The CDR3 loop spans 15 amino acids. CDR3 sequence reads: CASSPGGAGNQPQHF. Here the CDR3 DNA reads TGTGCCAGCAGCCCAGGCGGGGCAGGCAATCAGCCCCAGCATTTT. The whole variable domain, remainder taken from reference TRBV7-2 and TRBJ1-5, is GAGVSQSPSNKVTEKGKDVELRCDPISGHTALYWYRQSLGQGLEFLIYFQGNSAPDKSGLPSDRFSAERTGGSVSTLTIQRTQQEDSAVYLCASSPGGAGNQPQHFGDGTRLSIL.

This clonotype was found many times. V usage is TRBV5-5 and J usage is TRBJ2-5; no reliable D call. The CDR3 extends over 14 amino acids. From germline, CDR1 is SGHKS and CDR2 YYEKEE (reference sequence). V was pared by 6 bases and J by 5 bases, with 17 bases between. The CDR3 coding sequence is TGTGCCAGCACCCCTTTCGCTTTTGGGGAGACCCAGTACTTC. Amino acid sequence: CASTPFAFGETQYF.

This clonotype was counted ten times or more. The chain carries TRBV20-1 and TRBJ2-4; D is possibly TRBD2 (5 bases). This CDR3 has 17 residues. In germline, CDR1 is DFQATT, CDR2 SNEGSKA (reference sequence). Trimming pared 5 bases from V and 0 bases from J, leaving 20 bases between. CDR3 nucleotides: TGCAGTGCTGATCCGGGAATCCGATTTTTAGCCAAAAACATTCAGTACTTC. This encodes CSADPGIRFLAKNIQYF.

This clonotype was observed a few times. This chain joins TRBV7-6 and TRBJ2-5; D is tentatively TRBD1 or TRBD2 (5 bases each). The germline CDR1 and CDR2 sequences are SGHVS and FNYEAQ. Trimming left V 1 base short and J 4 bases short, with 16 bases between. CDR3 size: 16 residues. This chain's CDR3 is CASSLDTGLPLETQYF. The CDR3 coding sequence is TGTGCCAGCAGCTTAGACACAGGACTTCCCTTAGAGACCCAGTACTTC. Supplemented by reference TRBV7-6 and TRBJ2-5, the full variable domain reads GAGVSQSPRYKVTKRGQDVALRCDPISGHVSLYWYRQALGQGPEFLTYFNYEAQQDKSGLPNDRFSAERPEGSISTLTIQRTEQRDSAMYRCASSLDTGLPLETQYFGPGTRLLVL.

This clonotype was observed at least ten times. V usage is TRBV6-2 or TRBV6-3 and J usage is TRBJ2-6; D may be TRBD1 or TRBD2 (6 bases each). V lost 6 bases, J lost 3 bases, and 12 bases lay in between. The CDR3 length is 15 residues. CDR1 and CDR2 from the germline V gene are MNHEY and SVGEGT. The CDR3 region is CASSKRGLGANVLTF. Written as DNA, the CDR3 is TGTGCCAGCAGCAAACGGGGGCTTGGGGCCAACGTCCTGACTTTC.

This clonotype has ten or more counts. For the CDR3, the DNA is TGTGCCAGCAGCTTAGGTCGGGACAGATACAATGAGCAGTTCTTC. Translating gives CASSLGRDRYNEQFF. This rearrangement joins TRBV7-9 to TRBJ2-1, with 7 bases that match TRBD1. CDR1 and CDR2 (germline): SEHNR, FQNEAQ (reference sequence). J gave up 4 bases and V 1 base, and 4 bases lay outside the gene matches. This CDR3 is built from 15 residues.

This clonotype was detected many times. This chain uses TRBV7-9 with TRBJ2-4; D gene unclear. Germline CDR1 SEHNR, CDR2 FQNEAQ (reference sequence). The CDR3 runs to 11 residues. Trimming stripped 6 bases from V and 6 bases from J, with 6 bases between. CDR3 bases: TGTGCCAGCAGTCGGACAAACATTCAGTACTTC. Translated: CASSRTNIQYF.

The table lists this clonotype with many counts. The V call is TRBV5-1, the J call TRBJ1-2; no firm D call. Trimming left V 4 bases short and J 13 bases short, with 17 bases between. The CDR3 loop spans 12 amino acids. The germline V gene encodes CDR1 SGHRS and CDR2 YFSETQ. CDR3 nucleotides: TGCGCCAGCAGCCCAGGAGGAGAGGTGGGCACCTTC. This encodes CASSPGGEVGTF.

A note on this clonotype: Lacking the conserved final phenylalanine or tryptophan, this CDR3 likely reflects a read error. The rearrangement joins TRBV14 to TRBJ2-5, with 8 bases identical to TRBD1. CDR1 and CDR2 from the germline V gene are SGHDN and FVKESK. J was trimmed by 3 bases and V by 5 bases; bases with no gene match: 2. The CDR3 is made up of 13 amino acids. CDR3 in DNA: TGTGCCAGCAGCTGGACAGGGAAAGAGACCCAGTACAAC. Translating it yields CASSWTGKETQYN.